This TCR beta chain comes out of a study of blood T cell repertoires in COVID-19. This table comes from immunoSEQ multiplex PCR, and its TCRdb copy is limited to in-frame clones, with some not included. This table holds roughly 300,000 clones, 80% to 95% found once. This CDR3 is 12 amino acids long. With 3 bases removed from V and 6 bases from J, the gap between germline ends came to 3 bases. The germline V gene encodes CDR1 MDHEN and CDR2 SYDVKM. This clonotype was obtained from a woman younger than 45 who had recovered from COVID-19. The source material was PBMCs or T cells enriched from blood (not recorded which). This chain links TRBV28 with TRBJ1-6, with D uncertain. CDR3 DNA sequence: TGTGCCAGCAGTTTGGCTAATTCACCCCTCCACTTT. Translated: CASSLANSPLHF.